This T cell receptor beta chain was profiled in a study of blood T cell repertoires in COVID-19 (dated by TCRdb to the early 2020s). General notes on the study: Samples from collaborators originated in the United States, Italy and Spain and spanned both the acute and convalescent phases of COVID-19. A freely available public database, intended as a resource for researchers studying the immune response to SARS-CoV-2, is where the repertoires were released. The sample metadata nearly always contained a de-identified subject ID, COVID-19 status, age in years and sex. The prospective study material was composed of cDNA or gDNA derived from T cells, B-cell-depleted T cells, or PBMCs. The samples were drawn from two sources: the first 160 participants of the ongoing ImmuneRACE study, and 950 to 1,500 subjects contributed by 6 global collaborators. Deeply sampled blood TCRbeta repertoires from subjects exposed to, actively infected with, or recovered from COVID-19 were included in the dataset. Where available, HLA class I and class II types were taken from metadata supplied by the sample provider and were not determined by assay-based typing.

V lost 0 bases and J lost 2 bases; the stretch between them is 21 bases long. Inclusive of the bounding cysteine and phenylalanine, the CDR3 is 19 residues long. The CDR3 DNA has 57 bases and is translated from base 1. In the germline V gene, CDR1 corresponds to LGHNA and CDR2 to YSLEER. TCRbeta CDR3 regions were amplified from genomic DNA using the immunoSEQ Assay, a bias-controlled multiplex PCR. In the original analysis: The number of nucleated cells in each sample was estimated from the amplification of reference gene primers within the assay. To quantify the absolute abundance of each unique TCRbeta CDR3 rearrangement, sequence reads were collapsed and filtered. For each sample, productive Simpson clonality was calculated as the square root of Simpson's diversity index over productive rearrangements. In TCRdb, the immuneACCESS table is reduced to in-frame sequences with V and J assigned. These tables do not hold every clone; where another copy was compared, an unresolved V gene accounts for under half, and the others remain unexplained. V, J and clone size are taken as reported in that table, and D and trimming were inferred from the DNA itself. The sample table shows roughly 140,000 clones, and 81% are seen once. The ten largest clones take up around 8.2% of the sample.

The paper as a whole reports these results and caveats: The amount of clinical and demographic metadata varied by source and participant and was provided uncurated.

Whole blood was collected in K2EDTA tubes by collaborating institutions according to the institutions' own protocols. For TCRbeta analysis, collaborator samples were shipped as frozen whole blood, as isolated PBMCs, or as DNA extracted from either sample type. This clone came up once. Its cognate antigen has yet to be identified. No qualities accompany the bases; no much larger clone lies one base away. Specimen: peripheral blood. The chain was built from TRBV4-3 and TRBJ2-3, with TRBD2 perhaps the D gene, on 6 matching bases. The TCR originated in a human donor in a cohort sampled during active COVID-19. The sequenced DNA: TGCGCCAGCAGCCAAGAAGTTTCCGGGCGCGGCGGGACCACAGATACGCAGTATTTT. Its translation reads: CASSQEVSGRGGTTDTQYF.